This T cell receptor beta chain originates from a study of cytomegalovirus exposure and HLA in healthy donors. Study results and limitations: HLA-A and HLA-B allele assignments for most subjects were reportedly predicted accurately using TCR beta sequences.

The CDR3 covers 15 residues. V was clipped by 4 bases and J by 3 bases, with 15 bases between them. Looked up from germline, CDR1 is WSHSY and CDR2 is SAAADI. Despite likely unrecorded immune exposures, the donors were nominally healthy at the time of sampling. The PCR employed 60 Vbeta primers together with 13 Jbeta primers. Method: immunoSEQ multiplex PCR; TCRdb's copy keeps in-frame clones and lacks some. Here the sample spans fewer than 85,000 clones, 72% being singletons. This clone was found a few times. The antigen remains undetermined. The sequenced sample consisted of PBMCs. The chain has TRBV10-2 and TRBJ1-1; D is perhaps TRBD1 (6 bases). The TCR originated in a woman in her thirties or forties in good health and CMV-seropositive. The CDR3 sequence is CASSAMHTGYTEAFF. The CDR3 coding sequence is TGCGCCAGCAGTGCGATGCATACAGGGTACACTGAAGCTTTCTTT.